This is a list of T cell receptor beta chains from one sample in a study of T-cell memory formation after mild COVID-19. TCRdb re-analysed the 5' RACE reads in MiXCR, keeping a single row per CDR3 protein. The sample includes around 250,000 distinct CDR3 sequences, about 17% of them seen just once. Material for sequencing was PBMCs or a T cell subset sorted from them (not recorded which). The source is a man between 18 and 35 years old who had mild COVID-19 (a few samples of this study predate the infection). Cell type and time point are not known. CDR3s include the opening cysteine and the closing phenylalanine or tryptophan. D genes are given only for firm matches. Size values are once, few and many counts, or a class for expanded clones, and some rows have none.

TGCGCCAGCAGCTTGACCAGTCCTGGAAACACCATATATTTT,CASSLTSPGNTIYF,few,14,NA,TRBJ1-3,TRBV5-1
TGTGCCAGCGGCCGGGGTGGCGGGGAGCTGTTTTTT,CASGRGGGELFF,few,12,NA,TRBJ2-2,TRBV6-5
TGCGCCAGCAGCACCGGGACAGCAAACCAAGAGACCCAGTACTTC,CASSTGTANQETQYF,few,15,TRBD1,TRBJ2-5,TRBV5-1
TGTGCCAGCTCACCAAGCACCTCCGGGACAGGGGGAAGAGATGAGCAGTTCTTC,CASSPSTSGTGGRDEQFF,NA,18,TRBD1,TRBJ2-1,TRBV18
TGCGCCAGCAGCCATATCGGGGGGGTGCCCCAGCATTTT,CASSHIGGVPQHF,NA,13,NA,TRBJ1-5,TRBV4-1
TGTGCCAGCACCCCCGGGACAGTTCAGCCCCAGCATTTT,CASTPGTVQPQHF,few,13,TRBD1,TRBJ1-5,TRBV12-3/TRBV12-4
TGTGCCACCAGTGATTCCGGGAGAGGCTACAATGAGCAGTTCTTC,CATSDSGRGYNEQFF,few,15,NA,TRBJ2-1,TRBV24-1
TGTGCCACCAGTGATGCTGGGAGGAACACCGGGGAGCTGTTTTTT,CATSDAGRNTGELFF,NA,15,NA,TRBJ2-2,TRBV24-1
TGTGCCAGCAGCTTCGGCTTTGATACGCAGTATTTT,CASSFGFDTQYF,NA,12,NA,TRBJ2-3,TRBV11-3
TGTGCCAGTAGTGCGGGCCAGAAGAATCAGCCCCAGCATTTT,CASSAGQKNQPQHF,few,14,NA,TRBJ1-5,TRBV19
TGCAGTGCCCAGACAGGGGGTTATGGCTACACCTTC,CSAQTGGYGYTF,few,12,TRBD1,TRBJ1-2,TRBV20-1
TGTGCCATCAGTGAGCATGTCACCTCTATGGAGCAGTTCTTC,CAISEHVTSMEQFF,few,14,NA,TRBJ2-1,TRBV10-3
TGTGCCAGCAGCAGACAGTTAGCTAATGAAAAACTGTTTTTT,CASSRQLANEKLFF,NA,14,NA,TRBJ1-4,TRBV12-3/TRBV12-4
TGCAGTGCTAGTTGGGTAGCCAAAAACATTCAGTACTTC,CSASWVAKNIQYF,NA,13,NA,TRBJ2-4,TRBV20-1
TGTGCCAGCAGCTCTGCGGGGGGCTGGGAGACCCAGTACTTC,CASSSAGGWETQYF,few,14,TRBD2,TRBJ2-5,TRBV7-3
TGTGCCAGCAACGGGGGTGGCGAGCAGTATTTT,CASNGGGEQYF,few,11,NA,TRBJ2-3,TRBV7-2
TGTGCCAGCAGTCCCCGTAGGGGGGCGGTCACGATTCTTAGCAATCAGCCCCAGCATTTT,CASSPRRGAVTILSNQPQHF,NA,20,NA,TRBJ1-5,TRBV6-2/TRBV6-3
TGTGCCAGCAGTCCTCGAGGGGACAGGGGCGGCACCGGGGAGCTGTTTTTT,CASSPRGDRGGTGELFF,many,17,TRBD1,TRBJ2-2,TRBV6-5
TGCGCCAGCAGCCAAGAGGTAGGGAGGGGGCGAGGAGAGCAGTACTTC,CASSQEVGRGRGEQYF,few,16,NA,TRBJ2-7,TRBV4-3
TGTGCCAGCAGTTTCTTGAGTACGGGGCGGCCTAGCACAGATACGCAGTATTTT,CASSFLSTGRPSTDTQYF,many,18,NA,TRBJ2-3,TRBV12-3/TRBV12-4
TGTGCCAGCAGTTTATGGGCGGGGGCCGGGGCCAACGTCCTGACTTTC,CASSLWAGAGANVLTF,NA,16,NA,TRBJ2-6,TRBV12-3/TRBV12-4
TGTGCCAGCAGTTACCCGGGGGACTATGGCTACACCTTC,CASSYPGDYGYTF,NA,13,NA,TRBJ1-2,TRBV6-5
TGTGCCAGCAGCCCAACCACTAACTATGGCTACACCTTC,CASSPTTNYGYTF,few,13,NA,TRBJ1-2,TRBV7-3
TGCGCCAGCAGCCAAGACGGGGAGGGGGCCAATCAGCCCCAGCATTTT,CASSQDGEGANQPQHF,many,16,TRBD1,TRBJ1-5,TRBV4-1
TGCGCCAGCAGCCTGGGACAGGGGGCCGAAGAAGCTTTCTTT,CASSLGQGAEEAFF,NA,14,TRBD1,TRBJ1-1,TRBV5-1
TGCAGTGCCCAACGCAGCGGGGGGAAGACCCAGTACTTC,CSAQRSGGKTQYF,many,13,TRBD2,TRBJ2-5,TRBV20-1
TGTGCCAGCAGTGAAGAGCAAGCCAAAAACATTCAGTACTTC,CASSEEQAKNIQYF,few,14,NA,TRBJ2-4,TRBV2
TGCGCCAGCAGGGCCGAAGGTTATGGATCACCCCTCCACTTT,CASRAEGYGSPLHF,many,14,NA,TRBJ1-6,TRBV5-1
TGTGCCAGCAGTCTAGTTGGACAGGGGATTAGCAATCAGCCCCAGCATTTT,CASSLVGQGISNQPQHF,NA,17,TRBD1,TRBJ1-5,TRBV27
TGTGCCAGCAGCTTAGTTGAGTCCACTGAAGCTTTCTTT,CASSLVESTEAFF,NA,13,NA,TRBJ1-1,TRBV11-2
TGCGCCAGCAGCCAAGTCCTGGGGGGCTACACCTTC,CASSQVLGGYTF,NA,12,NA,TRBJ1-2,TRBV4-1
TGTGCCAGCAGCCCCCTACCAGGGTCTCGGGATACGCAGTATTTT,CASSPLPGSRDTQYF,many,15,NA,TRBJ2-3,TRBV7-6
TGTGCCAGCAGCAGACCTAGCGGGGCAGATACGCAGTATTTT,CASSRPSGADTQYF,once,14,TRBD2,TRBJ2-3,TRBV7-8
TGCGCCAGCAGCCAAGGGGTGGCTAACACCGGGGAGCTGTTTTTT,CASSQGVANTGELFF,few,15,NA,TRBJ2-2,TRBV4-3
TGTGCCAGCAGCGGAGGACAGGAGAACACTGAAGCTTTCTTT,CASSGGQENTEAFF,NA,14,TRBD1,TRBJ1-1,TRBV9
TGCGCCAGCAGCTCACTCGGGACAGGGTATAATGAGCAGTTCTTC,CASSSLGTGYNEQFF,NA,15,TRBD1,TRBJ2-1,TRBV5-1
TGTGCCAGCAGCGGGGAGAGCTACACAGATACGCAGTATTTT,CASSGESYTDTQYF,few,14,NA,TRBJ2-3,TRBV7-8
TGCGCCAGCAGCCAAGCGCGAGACAGGGGACACTATGGCTACACCTTC,CASSQARDRGHYGYTF,few,16,TRBD1,TRBJ1-2,TRBV4-3
TGTGCCACCAGCAGAGACGGGTGGGATGAAGCTTTCTTT,CATSRDGWDEAFF,NA,13,NA,TRBJ1-1,TRBV15
TGTGCCAGCAATGGACTAGCGGAGAGCACAGATACGCAGTATTTT,CASNGLAESTDTQYF,once,15,TRBD2,TRBJ2-3,TRBV7-6
TGTGCCAGCAGCTTGGCGTCAGTTGGCAACACCATATATTTT,CASSLASVGNTIYF,NA,14,NA,TRBJ1-3,TRBV5-6
TGCGCCAGCAGCCCCCCCGGGACAGGGCGACACGAGCAGTACTTC,CASSPPGTGRHEQYF,few,15,TRBD1,TRBJ2-7,TRBV5-1
TGTGCCAGCAGCCGCTCTTTTTGGGATGAAAAACTGTTTTTT,CASSRSFWDEKLFF,NA,14,NA,TRBJ1-4,TRBV7-2
TGCGCCAGCAGCTTGGGGGGGCAGGAAGCTTTCTTT,CASSLGGQEAFF,few,12,NA,TRBJ1-1,TRBV5-1
TGCGCCAGCAGCTCAGAAGCTATGGGACAGGGTAACAATGAGCAGTTCTTC,CASSSEAMGQGNNEQFF,few,17,TRBD1,TRBJ2-1,TRBV5-1
TGTGCCTGGAAGCGCTTCCTGTGGGGGCACACCGGGGAGCTGTTTTTT,CAWKRFLWGHTGELFF,NA,16,NA,TRBJ2-2,TRBV30
TGTGCCAGTAGTGTGACCGGGACGGTAAATTCACCCCTCCACTTT,CASSVTGTVNSPLHF,NA,15,NA,TRBJ1-6,TRBV19
TGTGCCAGCAGCCGGCGCGGCGGGCCCACCGGCACCGGGGAGCTGTTTTTT,CASSRRGGPTGTGELFF,NA,17,NA,TRBJ2-2,TRBV5-5
TGTGCCACCATTCCAGGGAACGGGGGGATAGAAGATACGCAGTATTTT,CATIPGNGGIEDTQYF,few,16,TRBD2,TRBJ2-3,TRBV24-1